This TCR beta chain was sequenced in a study of tissue T cells after allogeneic stem cell transplantation. Sequenced by immunoSEQ multiplex PCR; TCRdb stores in-frame clones only, minus some. The profile covers about 1,300 clones, with around 50% appearing a single time and around 13% taken by the ten largest. Time point in this sample: mouse harvest day 7 after allogeneic transplant. The graft held 10^6 splenic CD5+ T cells and 10^7 T-cell-depleted bone marrow cells. This CDR3 contains 15 residues. CDR1 LGHNA and CDR2 YSYQKL come from the germline V gene. The germline V and J ends were trimmed by 0 bases and 6 bases, with 13 bases remaining between them. As to this clone: The gene names given are mouse names. The read ends 1 residue shy of where the CDR3 ends; the end is completed using the germline J gene.

What was sequenced was liver tissue. The chain couples TRBV2 to TRBJ2-4; D is unresolved. The source of this sequence is a female BALB/c mouse given C57BL/6 T cells with graft-versus-host disease after an allogeneic hematopoietic cell transplant. The CDR3: CASSQDSGKRNTLYF. The part of the CDR3 DNA that was read is TGTGCCAGCAGCCAAGATAGCGGGAAGAGGAACACCTTGTAC.